The next 18 T cell receptor beta chains were all read from a single sample in a study of blood T cell repertoires in COVID-19. The table came from immunoSEQ multiplex PCR; TCRdb's copy has only in-frame clones and leaves some out. The sample lists hundreds of thousands of clones; approximately 87% were seen once. The sequencing input was peripheral blood. All receptors come from a woman aged 45 to 65 with acute or convalescent COVID-19.

J is TRBJ1-4 and V is TRBV11-2, with TRBD1 identical over 9 bases. The CDR3 length is 15 residues. V lost 5 bases to trimming and J lost 6 bases; unmatched junction nucleotides: 7. Germline-derived CDR1 and CDR2 are SGHAT and FQNNGV. The CDR3 DNA follows: TGTGCCAGCAGCCCCCGGGGGACAGGGCATGAAAAACTGTTTTTT. Its protein product is CASSPRGTGHEKLFF.

This chain connects TRBV5-1 to TRBJ1-1; tentatively, D is TRBD1 (6 bases). V shed 4 bases and J shed 0 bases, with 13 bases lying between them. The germline V gene has CDR1 SGHRS and CDR2 YFSETQ. This CDR3 has 15 residues. CDR3 sequence reads: CASSLQGRMNTEAFF. The CDR3, as DNA: TGCGCCAGCAGCCTACAGGGACGGATGAACACTGAAGCTTTCTTT.

The V and J genes are TRBV7-8 and TRBJ2-7; TRBD2 matches at 7 bases. Germline-derived CDR1 and CDR2 are SGHVS and FQNEAQ. CDR3 size: 17 residues. V lost 0 bases, J lost 1 base, and 9 bases stayed unmatched. In DNA form, the CDR3 reads TGTGCCAGCAGCTTAGCGATATCAGCGGGACGTTCCTACGAGCAGTACTTC. Its protein is CASSLAISAGRSYEQYF.

The chain links TRBV10-2 to TRBJ2-7; 7 bases agree with TRBD1. With V trimmed by 3 bases and J by 6 bases, 11 bases remained unmatched. The V gene's germline CDR1 is WSHSY and CDR2 SAAADI. The CDR3 has 15 amino acids. This chain's CDR3 is CASSDSGTVRVEQYF. The CDR3 DNA sequence: TGCGCCAGCAGTGATTCCGGGACAGTCAGAGTCGAGCAGTACTTC.

The chain employs TRBV7-6 and TRBJ2-7, with D tentatively TRBD1 (6 bases). The CDR3 covers 15 residues. Germline V gene data show CDR1 as SGHVS and CDR2 as FNYEAQ. The ends were cut back, 1 base at V and 2 bases at J, with 12 bases in the middle. Here the CDR3 reads CASSLGTVAPYEQYF. The DNA of the CDR3 is TGTGCCAGCAGCTTAGGGACAGTTGCCCCCTACGAGCAGTACTTC.

This clone has a handful of counts. This chain links TRBV11-2 with TRBJ2-5; 7 nucleotides agree with TRBD2. Trimming cost V 1 base and J 1 base; bases outside gene matches: 3. CDR1 is SGHAT and CDR2 is FQNNGV in the germline V gene. CDR3 length equals 15 residues. The chain's CDR3 is CASSLASGGQETQYF. CDR3 coding DNA: TGTGCCAGCAGCTTAGCTAGCGGAGGCCAAGAGACCCAGTACTTC.

The gene calls are TRBV19 and TRBJ1-3; 8 positions match TRBD1. This CDR3 contains 17 residues. Germline lookup yields CDR1 LNHDA and CDR2 SQIVND (reference sequence). Trimming at V came to 5 bases and at J to 0 bases, leaving 9 bases not matched to a gene. The CDR3 coding sequence is TGTGCCAGTAGTGCCCTACAGGGGGTCGGCTCTGGAAACACCATATATTTT. This encodes CASSALQGVGSGNTIYF. Variable domain in full (rest from reference TRBV19 and TRBJ1-3): DGGITQSPKYLFRKEGQNVTLSCEQNLNHDAMYWYRQDPGQGLRLIYYSQIVNDFQKGDIAEGYSVSREKKESFPLTVTSAQKNPTAFYLCASSALQGVGSGNTIYFGEGSWLTVV.

This chain uses TRBV5-1 with TRBJ1-3; 7 bases agree with TRBD1. The germline gives CDR1 SGHRS, CDR2 YFSETQ. There are 14 residues in the CDR3. V was clipped by 4 bases and J by 2 bases; unmatched bases: 3. As DNA, the CDR3 is TGCGCCAGCAGCAATACAGGGGCTGGAAACACCATATATTTT. Protein: CASSNTGAGNTIYF. Looking up the rest from reference TRBV5-1 and TRBJ1-3 gives the full variable domain: KAGVTQTPRYLIKTRGQQVTLSCSPISGHRSVSWYQQTPGQGLQFLFEYFSETQRNKGNFPGRFSGRQFSNSRSEMNVSTLELGDSALYLCASSNTGAGNTIYFGEGSWLTVV.

The V and J genes are TRBV10-3 and TRBJ2-7; TRBD1 matches 9 bases. Germline assignment: CDR1 ENHRY and CDR2 SYGVKD. This CDR3 is built from 16 residues. The trim removed 4 bases at V and 5 bases at J, leaving 12 bases unmatched. The DNA of the CDR3 is TGTGCCATCAGTGGCCGTTCGGGACAGGGTGCGCACGAGCAGTACTTC. Protein product: CAISGRSGQGAHEQYF.

J is TRBJ1-2 and V is TRBV10-3, with TRBD1 identical over 7 bases. The CDR3 totals 15 residues. V lost 0 bases and J lost 3; bases outside the gene matches: 4. Per germline, CDR1 ENHRY and CDR2 SYGVKD. The CDR3 sequence: CAISESRGRYYGYTF. The CDR3, as DNA: TGTGCCATCAGTGAGTCGAGGGGGCGGTACTATGGCTACACCTTC.

This clone has a handful of counts. The V and J genes are TRBV10-3 and TRBJ2-7; D is perhaps TRBD2 (5 bases). Trimming stripped 4 bases from V and 1 base from J, with 8 bases between. The CDR3 totals 13 residues. Germline values: CDR1 ENHRY, CDR2 SYGVKD. CDR3 in DNA: TGTGCCATCAGTGTGACTAATTCCTACGAGCAGTACTTC. Translating gives CAISVTNSYEQYF.

The chain links TRBV7-2 to TRBJ1-6; D is perhaps TRBD1 (6 bases). Germline V CDR1 and CDR2: SGHTA, FQGNSA. CDR3 length: 15 residues. V was clipped by 1 base and J by 7 bases, with 11 bases between them. CDR3 amino acids: CASSLGTVRNSPLHF. The CDR3 region has the DNA TGTGCCAGCAGCTTAGGGACAGTAAGGAATTCACCCCTCCACTTT.

This chain connects TRBV11-3 to TRBJ1-3; possibly TRBD1 for D (6 bases). The CDR3 contains 15 residues. The V end lost 4 bases, the J end lost 5 bases, and 15 bases lay between the germline ends. In germline, CDR1 is SGHNT, CDR2 YENEEA. The CDR3 nucleotides are TGTGCCAGCAGCTCTCACCGGGACAATAGAAACACCATATATTTT. It translates to CASSSHRDNRNTIYF.

The V call is TRBV30, the J call TRBJ2-3, with 16 bases fitting TRBD2. There are 16 residues in the CDR3. From germline, CDR1 is GTSNPN and CDR2 SVGIG (reference sequence). V lost 1 base and J lost 7; bases outside the gene matches: 5. The CDR3 DNA sequence: TGTGCCTGGAGTGGGGGGACTAGCGGGAGGGCAAATACGCAGTATTTT. Translated, it gives CAWSGGTSGRANTQYF.

This clone was recorded a few times. The rearrangement links TRBV9 to TRBJ2-7, with 11 nucleotides matching TRBD1. CDR3 length: 15 residues. Germline V gives CDR1 SGDLS, CDR2 YYNGEE. J was trimmed by 5 bases and V by 0 bases; bases with no gene match: 4. DNA for the CDR3: TGTGCCAGCAGCGTAGCGGGGACAGGGGGACACGAGCAGTACTTC. It is translated as CASSVAGTGGHEQYF.

The genes are TRBV12-5 and TRBJ2-7, with D tentatively TRBD1 (7 bases). Germline V gene lookup returns CDR1 LGHNT and CDR2 FRNRAP. The CDR3 covers 14 residues. V lost 5 bases to trimming and J lost 1 base, with 12 bases between them. CDR3 loop: CASGRGDSSYEQYF. The CDR3, as DNA: TGTGCTAGTGGTAGGGGGGACAGTTCCTACGAGCAGTACTTC.

The chain couples TRBV5-1 to TRBJ2-1, with TRBD2 matching over 8 bases. CDR1 is SGHRS, CDR2 YFSETQ, per germline. The CDR3 sequence is 14 residues long. V trimming: 4 bases; J trimming: 8 bases; junction bases outside the gene matches: 8. The CDR3 loop is CASSPTGGAYEQFF. CDR3 coding DNA: TGCGCCAGCAGCCCCACGGGGGGGGCTTATGAGCAGTTCTTC.

The chain recombines TRBV10-3 with TRBJ2-7; D not certain. The V gene's germline CDR1 is ENHRY and CDR2 SYGVKD. The CDR3 contains 13 residues. V shed 6 bases and J shed 0 bases, with 9 bases lying between them. CDR3 sequence (DNA): TGTGCCATCAGAAGCTCGTCCTCCTACGAGCAGTACTTC. This translates into CAIRSSSSYEQYF.